This T cell receptor beta chain is drawn from a study of patients and donors after allogeneic stem cell transplantation. Trimming stripped 3 bases from V and 3 bases from J, with 6 bases between. CDR3 length: 13 amino acids. In germline, CDR1 is ENHRY, CDR2 SYGVKD. The sample holds many counts of this clonotype. One entry per CDR3 protein, called by TCRdb with MiXCR from the RT-PCR reads. This table holds 150,000 or so distinct CDR3 sequences, about a quarter found once. The chain recombines TRBV10-3 with TRBJ1-3; possibly TRBD1 for D (5 bases). The clonotype comes from a human donor who was either an allogeneic HSCT recipient or a stem cell or donor lymphocyte infusion donor (not recorded which). It is not recorded whose cells these are; they may come from a transplant donor. Sample: blood, either unsorted or a sorted T cell fraction (not recorded which). As DNA, the CDR3 is TGTGCCATCAGTGACAGGGTTGGAAACACCATATATTTT. Amino acid sequence: CAISDRVGNTIYF.